A selection of T cell receptor beta chains follows, all from one sample in a study of PD-L1 blockade in urothelial cancer. Some clones are missing from TCRdb's copy, which holds only in-frame ones; the method was immunoSEQ multiplex PCR. Of 86,000 or so clones listed, under 90% are singletons. Sequencing used PBMCs, obtained around atezolizumab (anti-PD-L1) treatment. These receptors all come from a man aged 60 to 69 with urothelial cancer. CDR3s include the opening cysteine and the closing phenylalanine or tryptophan. Fields, in order: J gene, V gene, CDR3 protein.

>TRBJ1-1|TRBV7-6
CASSLRTGENTEAFF
>TRBJ2-1|TRBV6-6
CASNHRTGYEQFF
>TRBJ1-2|TRBV7-9
CASSLGQGWGGYTF
>TRBJ2-5|TRBV15
CATSRDLGLAGAGQETQYF
>TRBJ2-3|TRBV18
CASSRGVYTDTQYF
>TRBJ2-7|TRBV2
CASRFGTSGGTYEQYF
>TRBJ2-7|TRBV4-1
CASSQGLAVAYEQYF
>TRBJ2-2|TRBV18
CASSRTQGTFTGELFF
>TRBJ2-4|TRBV19
CASSNPLETLAKNIQYF
>TRBJ2-2|TRBV6-4
CAKEDFGTSGNTGELFF
>TRBJ2-2|TRBV6-5
CASSRTSGNTGELFF
>TRBJ2-7|TRBV5-5
CASSLQGQGVYEQYF
>TRBJ1-1|TRBV30
CAWSQGMNTEAFF
>TRBJ2-1|TRBV29-1
CSVELLTYSHNEQFF
>TRBJ2-1|TRBV7-3
CASSPRTSGSYNEQFF
>TRBJ2-7|TRBV6-6
CASSYGALNEQYF
>TRBJ1-5|TRBV28
CASSTYPRTGAEQPQHF
>TRBJ1-2|TRBV27
CASRRDRGYGYTF
>TRBJ1-1|TRBV21-1
CASSSAGTLNTEAFF
>TRBJ1-5|TRBV6-1
CASSENPQVQPQHF
>TRBJ1-5|TRBV6-1
CASSVAQPQHF
>TRBJ2-7|TRBV29-1
CSVEFYTGETYEQYF
>TRBJ1-1|TRBV30
CAWSRRRGAEAFF
>TRBJ2-2|TRBV15
CATSVSGRDFAGELFF
>TRBJ2-2|TRBV10-3
CAIGTSSGELFF
>TRBJ2-1|TRBV7-9
CASREGLAGEGNEQFF
>TRBJ2-1|TRBV5-4
CASSPTQGNEQFF
>TRBJ1-3|TRBV2
CASSELGQYSGNTIYF
>TRBJ2-1|TRBV25-1
CASRGEALYNEQFF
>TRBJ2-7|TRBV5-6
CASTADRVLNEQYF
>TRBJ2-1|TRBV5-4
CASSASLADYNEQFF
>TRBJ2-7|TRBV28
CASSSQGQGSYEQYF
>TRBJ1-5|TRBV2
CASSEGQGDQPQHF
>TRBJ1-1|TRBV5-1
CASSPGQGYTEAFF
>TRBJ1-2|TRBV7-8
CASSTRQSFNYGYTF
>TRBJ2-1|TRBV14
CASSQGGARPNEQFF
>TRBJ2-7|TRBV5-4
CASSLPSGFYEQYF
>TRBJ2-3|TRBV4-1
CASSQDLTLRATDTQYF
>TRBJ2-3|TRBV29-1
CSVDGLAGVKDTQYF
>TRBJ2-7|TRBV29-1
CSVEDRDRGAYEQYF
>TRBJ1-2|TRBV25-1
CASRQQNYGYTF
>TRBJ1-2|TRBV11-2
CASSPGTDGYTF
>TRBJ2-1|TRBV7-3
CASSLNIGGTEQFF
>TRBJ1-5|TRBV30
CAWSAGQGIQPQHF
>TRBJ2-5|TRBV29-1
CSVRTGGQETQYF
>TRBJ2-4|TRBV30
CAWSWTSGNEAKNIQYF
>TRBJ2-1|TRBV4-2
CASSQGGQYNEQFF
>TRBJ2-3|TRBV7-3
CASSALGGTDTQYF
>TRBJ2-7|TRBV2
CASSPQGISSYEQYF
>TRBJ2-7|TRBV2
CASKPGQGVYEQYF
>TRBJ2-1|TRBV5-1
CASSRLQTLAGKAYNEQFF
>TRBJ2-7|TRBV6-1
CASKTDRGRGEQYF
>TRBJ1-4|TRBV30
CAWSRGQSNEKLFF
>TRBJ2-1|TRBV5-1
CASSLVSGNYNEQFF
>TRBJ2-7|TRBV5-1
CASSTRQGDSYEQYF
>TRBJ1-5|TRBV5-8
CASSFGTPGGNQPQHF
>TRBJ2-1|TRBV5-1
CASSLESGIGNEQFF
>TRBJ2-2|TRBV29-1
CSVVVQNTGELFF
>TRBJ2-7|TRBV18
CASSSGQGGPYEQYF